Following are 14 T cell receptor beta chains from one sample sequenced in a study of cytomegalovirus exposure and HLA in healthy donors (dated by TCRdb to the late 2010s). The method was the immunoSEQ multiplex PCR assay. For the multiplex PCR, a mixture combining 60 forward primers for TCR Vbeta segments and 13 reverse primers for TCR Jbeta segments was used. In TCRdb, the immuneACCESS table is reduced to in-frame sequences with V and J assigned. These tables do not hold every clone; where another copy was compared, an unresolved V gene accounts for under half, and the others remain unexplained. Recorded for this sample are about 130,000 clones; roughly 74% of them occurred a single time. 4% to 5% of the sample comes from the top ten. Sequences were obtained from PBMCs. The receptors shown here come from a woman in her forties or fifties in good health and CMV-seropositive.

V is TRBV25-1 and J is TRBJ1-3; D is possibly TRBD1 (5 bases). Germline V gives CDR1 MGHDK, CDR2 SYGVNS. There are 14 residues in the CDR3. V shed 4 bases and J shed 1 base, with 8 bases lying between them. The CDR3 region is CASSAPGSGNTIYF. The CDR3, as DNA: TGTGCCAGCAGTGCCCCAGGGTCTGGAAACACCATATATTTT.

The J gene is TRBJ2-5, the V gene TRBV9, with 7 nucleotides matching TRBD2. V dropped 0 bases and J dropped 4; count of bases not matched to a gene: 9. This CDR3 has 16 residues. Looked up from germline, CDR1 is SGDLS and CDR2 is YYNGEE. The CDR3 bases are TGTGCCAGCAGCGTAGCTAGTGGACTAGGTGGAGAGACCCAGTACTTC. This codes for CASSVASGLGGETQYF.

CDR3 nucleotides: TGTGCCAGCAGCTTAGTAGAAGGGAGAGATCAGCCCCAGCATTTT. Translated, it gives CASSLVEGRDQPQHF. The chain links TRBV7-2 to TRBJ1-5, with D unclear. Trimming took 1 base from V and 5 from J, leaving 12 bases between them. This CDR3 region has 15 residues. Germline CDR1 and CDR2: SGHTA and FQGNSA.

The V call is TRBV6-1, the J call TRBJ2-1; D ambiguous. The CDR3 consists of 16 residues. Trimming cost V 4 bases and J 1 base, with 14 bases left between them. Germline values: CDR1 MNHNS, CDR2 SASEGT. CDR3 amino acids: CASSGTVSRSYNEQFF. In nucleotides, the CDR3 is TGTGCCAGCAGTGGAACTGTCTCTAGGTCCTACAATGAGCAGTTCTTC.

CDR3 sequence: CASSFGQDTEAFF. In nucleotides, the CDR3 is TGTGCCAGCAGCTTTGGACAGGACACTGAAGCTTTCTTT. This rearrangement joins TRBV7-9 to TRBJ1-1; 7 bases agree with TRBD1. This CDR3 has 13 amino acids. The germline gives CDR1 SEHNR, CDR2 FQNEAQ (reference sequence). With V trimmed by 3 bases and J by 3 bases, 1 base remained unmatched.

This clone was found once. V usage is TRBV5-4 and J usage is TRBJ1-6; TRBD1 matches at 12 bases. The CDR3 has 16 amino acids. Germline V CDR1 and CDR2: SGHNT, YYREEE (reference sequence). J lost 8 bases, V lost 4 bases, and 7 bases had no gene match. Here the CDR3 reads CASSTLGQGADSPLHF. The CDR3 DNA is TGTGCCAGCAGCACGCTGGGACAGGGGGCTGATTCACCCCTCCACTTT.

V gene TRBV5-4 combines with J gene TRBJ1-1; D uncertain. The CDR3 length is 15 residues. CDR1 SGHNT and CDR2 YYREEE come from the germline V gene (reference sequence). Trimming left V 0 bases short and J 0 bases short, with 9 bases between. DNA of the CDR3: TGTGCCAGCAGCTTGGCATCTCGGTTGAACACTGAAGCTTTCTTT. Translating it yields CASSLASRLNTEAFF.

This clone was seen more than once but under ten times. This chain connects TRBV7-9 to TRBJ1-1; D is unclear. The CDR3 is 12 residues long. V was pared by 1 base and J by 2 bases, with 2 bases between. In germline, CDR1 is SEHNR, CDR2 FQNEAQ (reference sequence). This CDR3 is CASSLVNTEAFF. Written as DNA, the CDR3 is TGTGCCAGCAGCTTAGTAAACACTGAAGCTTTCTTT.

The rearrangement uses TRBV5-4 and TRBJ2-2; 11 bases agree with TRBD1. V shed 6 bases and J 3 bases; nucleotides not matched to a gene: 4. The CDR3 is 15 amino acids. CDR1 and CDR2 from the germline V gene are SGHNT and YYREEE (reference sequence). The CDR3 sequence is CASMDRGLDTGELFF. In nucleotides, the CDR3 is TGTGCCAGCATGGACAGGGGGCTGGACACCGGGGAGCTGTTTTTT. The full variable domain, rest sourced from reference TRBV5-4 and TRBJ2-2, is ETGVTQSPTHLIKTRGQQVTLRCSSQSGHNTVSWYQQALGQGPQFIFQYYREEENGRGNFPPRFSGLQFPNYSSELNVNALELDDSALYLCASMDRGLDTGELFFGEGSRLTVL.

The chain uses TRBV29-1 and TRBJ2-5; 10 positions match TRBD1. Germline CDR1 and CDR2: SQVTM and ANQGSEA. This CDR3 comprises 13 residues. V dropped 6 bases and J dropped 4; count of bases not matched to a gene: 5. CDR3 sequence: CSVDRGDRETQYF. The CDR3 coding sequence is TGCAGCGTGGACAGGGGGGATAGAGAGACCCAGTACTTC.

This clone was detected a few times. The chain uses TRBV15 and TRBJ2-1; TRBD2 agrees at 11 bases. The V and J ends lost 4 bases and 8 bases, in that order; junction bases with no gene match: 10. Germline V CDR1 and CDR2: LNHNV, YYDKDF (reference sequence). The CDR3 length is 16 residues. CDR3 sequence: CATSTRLAGRFYEQFF. The CDR3 DNA reads as TGTGCCACCAGCACTCGACTAGCGGGGAGATTTTATGAGCAGTTCTTC.

The chain links TRBV7-2 to TRBJ2-2; D is possibly TRBD1 (5 bases). CDR3 length: 15 amino acids. Looked up from germline, CDR1 is SGHTA and CDR2 is FQGNSA. V lost 3 bases and J lost 4, with 12 bases in between. CDR3 DNA: TGTGCCAGCAGCTTTGGCAGGGTTGGCACCGGGGAGCTGTTTTTT. It codes for CASSFGRVGTGELFF.

This clone was seen just once. CDR3 amino acids: CASSPRGAGGSYNEQFF. The DNA of the CDR3 is TGTGCCAGCAGCCCCCGTGGAGCGGGGGGCTCCTACAATGAGCAGTTCTTC. This chain links TRBV9 with TRBJ2-1; 9 bases agree with TRBD2. Germline assignment: CDR1 SGDLS and CDR2 YYNGEE. CDR3 length: 17 amino acids. Trimming cost V 4 bases and J 0 bases; bases outside gene matches: 8.

This clone was counted only a few times. The chain couples TRBV6-1 to TRBJ1-5; 9 positions match TRBD1. This CDR3 spans 15 amino acids. The trim removed 5 bases at V and 2 bases at J, leaving 4 bases unmatched. Germline lookup yields CDR1 MNHNS and CDR2 SASEGT. The CDR3 bases are TGTGCCAGCAGTCTGGACAGGGGCGGCAATCAGCCCCAGCATTTT. This encodes CASSLDRGGNQPQHF.